Below are 10 T cell receptor beta chains sequenced from a single sample in a study of vaccination effects on CD4 cells after COVID-19. Upon completion of approximately ten days in culture, CD4+ T cells were isolated. Participants were given two doses of BNT162b2 or mRNA-1273 vaccine. TCRdb's table, derived via immunoSEQ multiplex PCR, lists solely in-frame clones and lacks some. The sample includes tens of thousands of clones, about 67% seen only once; the top ten take around 2.2%. These receptors' targets are unknown. The sequenced sample was CD4+ T cells from PBMCs cultured without peptide, obtained after COVID-19 vaccination. Source of these receptors: a human donor who received a COVID-19 vaccine.

This chain joins TRBV2 and TRBJ2-4, with D tentatively TRBD1 or TRBD2 (5 bases each). In germline, CDR1 is SNHLY, CDR2 FYNNEI. The germline V and J ends were trimmed by 7 bases and 1 base, with 17 bases remaining between them. The CDR3 runs to 16 residues. The CDR3 region has the DNA TGTGCCAGCAAGCTACCCCCCAGGGACGCCAAAAACATTCAGTACTTC. Protein sequence: CASKLPPRDAKNIQYF.

The genes are TRBV6-6 and TRBJ2-2; TRBD2 matches 9 bases. CDR3 size: 17 residues. The ends lost 6 bases at V and 4 bases at J; junction bases unmatched: 12. Germline assignment: CDR1 MNHNY and CDR2 SVGAGI (reference sequence). In nucleotides, the CDR3 is TGTGCCAGCAGCCGACGAGCTCGAGCGGGGGGCACCGGGGAGCTGTTTTTT. Its translation is CASSRRARAGGTGELFF.

This clone has only one observation. V gene TRBV5-1 combines with J gene TRBJ2-7; D not resolved. The germline V gene encodes CDR1 SGHRS and CDR2 YFSETQ. V was pared by 0 bases and J by 6 bases, with 10 bases between. This CDR3 contains 13 residues. CDR3 bases: TGCGCCAGCAGCTTGGGGGGAAGGACCGAGCAGTACGTC. This codes for CASSLGGRTEQYV.

In regard to this clone: Other DNA sequences within the sample encode an identical CDR3. The chain employs TRBV20-1 and TRBJ2-1; D uncertain. The CDR3 has 11 residues. V lost 1 base to trimming and J lost 2 bases, with 0 bases between them. The germline V gene has CDR1 DFQATT and CDR2 SNEGSKA (reference sequence). CDR3 amino acids: CSARAYNEQFF. In DNA, the CDR3 is TGCAGTGCTAGAGCCTACAATGAGCAGTTCTTC.

This sequence joins TRBV5-6 and TRBJ2-5, with no clear D. Per germline, CDR1 SGHDT and CDR2 YYEEEE. Trimming stripped 4 bases from V and 0 bases from J, with 10 bases between. This CDR3 is 14 amino acids long. CDR3 sequence: CASSPMGYQETQYF. The CDR3 nucleotides are TGTGCCAGCAGCCCCATGGGGTACCAAGAGACCCAGTACTTC.

This chain links TRBV6-2 or TRBV6-3 with TRBJ2-3; 11 bases line up with TRBD2. The CDR3 runs to 13 residues. Germline V gene sequence: CDR1 MNHEY, CDR2 SVGEGT. With 9 bases clipped from V and 4 bases from J, the junction kept 3 bases outside the gene matches. The CDR3 bases are TGTGCCAGTAGCGGGGGGGCCCCAGATACGCAGTATTTT. It codes for CASSGGAPDTQYF.

This clone was observed a handful of times. The CDR3 loop reads CASSLFPGSNEQFF. In DNA, the CDR3 is TGCGCCAGCAGCTTGTTCCCGGGAAGCAATGAGCAGTTCTTC. This chain connects TRBV5-1 to TRBJ2-1, with a tentative D call TRBD2 (5 bases). Trimming shortened V by 1 base and J by 6 bases, and 11 bases separated the two germline ends. The CDR3 loop spans 14 amino acids. CDR1 SGHRS and CDR2 YFSETQ come from the germline V gene.

This chain joins TRBV27 and TRBJ2-7; TRBD1 agrees at 9 bases. From germline, CDR1 is MNHEY and CDR2 SMNVEV (reference sequence). With V trimmed by 6 bases and J by 3 bases, 3 bases remained unmatched. The CDR3 runs to 13 residues. CDR3 DNA sequence: TGTGCCAGCAGGAAGACAGGGGGCTACGAGCAGTACGTC. Translating it yields CASRKTGGYEQYV.

The rearrangement joins TRBV7-2 to TRBJ2-5; the D call may be TRBD1 or TRBD2 (5 bases each). The CDR3 consists of 12 residues. In germline, CDR1 is SGHTA, CDR2 FQGNSA. The germline V and J ends were trimmed by 7 bases and 5 bases, with 11 bases remaining between them. The CDR3 is CASTQWGETQYF. The CDR3 DNA is TGTGCCAGCACTCAATGGGGGGAGACCCAGTACTTC.

The sample holds a few counts of this clone. The chain has TRBV6-6 and TRBJ1-3; D perhaps matches TRBD1 (6 bases). CDR3 length: 15 residues. CDR1 MNHNY and CDR2 SVGAGI come from the germline V gene (reference sequence). V lost 2 bases to trimming and J lost 4 bases, with 12 bases between them. CDR3 sequence reads: CASSYGGGGGNTIYF. CDR3 DNA: TGTGCCAGCAGTTACGGGGGCGGTGGAGGAAACACCATATATTTT.